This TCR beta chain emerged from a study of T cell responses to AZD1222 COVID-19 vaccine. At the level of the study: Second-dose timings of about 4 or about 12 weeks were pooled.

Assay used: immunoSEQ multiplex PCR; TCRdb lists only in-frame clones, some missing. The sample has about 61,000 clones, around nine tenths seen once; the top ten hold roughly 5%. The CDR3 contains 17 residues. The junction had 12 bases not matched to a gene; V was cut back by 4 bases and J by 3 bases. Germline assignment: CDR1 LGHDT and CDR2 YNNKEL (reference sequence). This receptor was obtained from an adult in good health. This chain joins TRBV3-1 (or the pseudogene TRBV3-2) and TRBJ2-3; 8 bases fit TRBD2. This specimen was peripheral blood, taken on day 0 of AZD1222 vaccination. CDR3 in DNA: TGTGCCAGCAGCCGCCGGACGTTAGCGGGGTCAACAGATACGCAGTATTTT. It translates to CASSRRTLAGSTDTQYF.